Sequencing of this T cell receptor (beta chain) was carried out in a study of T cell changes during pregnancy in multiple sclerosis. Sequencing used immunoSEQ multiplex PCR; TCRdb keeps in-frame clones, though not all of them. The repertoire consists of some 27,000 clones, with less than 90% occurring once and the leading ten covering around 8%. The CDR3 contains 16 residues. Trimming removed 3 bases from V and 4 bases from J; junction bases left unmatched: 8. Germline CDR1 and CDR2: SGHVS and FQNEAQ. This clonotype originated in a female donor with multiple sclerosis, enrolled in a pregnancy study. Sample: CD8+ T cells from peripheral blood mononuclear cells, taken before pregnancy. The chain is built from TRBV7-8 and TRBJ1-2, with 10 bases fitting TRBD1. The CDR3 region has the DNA TGTGCCAGCAGCTTTCTTCCGGGACAGGGGTTCTATGGCTACACCTTC. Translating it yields CASSFLPGQGFYGYTF.